A single sample gave rise to the 19 T cell receptor beta chains below, sequenced in a study of CD8+ T cells in alopecia areata. cDNA prepared by RNA extraction and subsequent reverse transcription served as the template for sequencing. Assay: immunoSEQ multiplex PCR; the TCRdb copy retains only in-frame clones and omits some. The repertoire holds about 270,000 clones, 60% seen once, with around 0.92% in the top ten. Treatment here: oral pan-JAK inhibitor, 5-10 mg twice daily. The input for sequencing was CD4+ T cells sorted from blood, taken at approximately week 52, from a patient treated with tofacitinib. These receptors originate from a human donor with alopecia areata.

A few counts support this clone. This chain links TRBV4-1 with TRBJ2-5, with D perhaps matching TRBD2 (5 bases). V lost 1 base and J 3 bases, leaving 9 bases between the germline ends. The CDR3 extends over 14 amino acids. Germline V lookup: CDR1 MGHRA, CDR2 YSYEKL. The CDR3 reads CASSQVAGKETQYF. The CDR3 coding sequence is TGCGCCAGCAGCCAAGTTGCCGGGAAAGAGACCCAGTACTTC.

This clone has only a few counts. The genes are TRBV27 and TRBJ2-1, with a weak D call TRBD1 (5 bases). The V gene's germline CDR1 is MNHEY and CDR2 SMNVEV (reference sequence). CDR3 length: 13 amino acids. Trimming stripped 1 base from V and 5 bases from J, with 6 bases between. CDR3 region: CASSLYRNNEQFF. The DNA for the CDR3 is TGTGCCAGCAGTTTATACAGGAACAATGAGCAGTTCTTC.

Only a few counts were recorded for this clone. The rearrangement joins TRBV5-1 to TRBJ2-5; unclear D gene. The length of the CDR3 is 13 residues. The ends were cut back, 3 bases at V and 5 bases at J, with 11 bases in the middle. Looked up from germline, CDR1 is SGHRS and CDR2 is YFSETQ. This CDR3 is CASSSNSGETQYF. The CDR3, as DNA: TGCGCCAGCAGCTCGAACTCCGGGGAGACCCAGTACTTC. Combining the CDR3 with reference TRBV5-1 and TRBJ2-5 gives the whole variable domain KAGVTQTPRYLIKTRGQQVTLSCSPISGHRSVSWYQQTPGQGLQFLFEYFSETQRNKGNFPGRFSGRQFSNSRSEMNVSTLELGDSALYLCASSSNSGETQYFGPGTRLLVL.

The DNA of the CDR3 is TGCAGCGTTAAGGACAGGTCGGGGACTGAAGCTTTCTTT. It yields the protein CSVKDRSGTEAFF. This chain joins TRBV29-1 and TRBJ1-1, with 7 bases identical to TRBD1. The ends lost 5 bases at V and 5 bases at J; junction bases unmatched: 8. The germline CDR1 and CDR2 sequences are SQVTM and ANQGSEA. The CDR3 is 13 amino acids.

This chain uses TRBV10-1 with TRBJ1-5, with D possibly TRBD1 on 6 matching bases. The germline V gene encodes CDR1 WNHNN and CDR2 SYGVQD (reference sequence). CDR3 length: 13 residues. Trimming left V 6 bases short and J 7 bases short, with 13 bases between. For the CDR3, the DNA is TGCGCCAGCAGCCAGGGGACAAGGCAGCCCCAGCATTTT. Residues: CASSQGTRQPQHF.

The chain joins TRBV4-2 to TRBJ2-5; 10 bases are a match to TRBD1. Germline V CDR1 and CDR2: LGHNA, YNFKEQ. V dropped 4 bases and J dropped 2; count of bases not matched to a gene: 4. This CDR3 spans 15 amino acids. The CDR3 DNA follows: TGTGCCAGCAGCCGAGGACAGGGGGGTCAAGAGACCCAGTACTTC. Translation: CASSRGQGGQETQYF.

V and J are TRBV5-1 and TRBJ2-5; tentative D call: TRBD2 (5 bases). Trimming took off 3 bases at V and 9 bases at J, with 18 bases between the two ends. The CDR3 has 14 amino acids. Germline CDR1 reads SGHRS; CDR2 reads YFSETQ. The CDR3 spells CASSSAEGFEAQYF. The DNA for the CDR3 is TGCGCCAGCAGCTCCGCCGAGGGCTTTGAGGCCCAGTACTTC.

The V call is TRBV13, the J call TRBJ2-5; D is uncertain. V gave up 0 bases and J gave up 3 bases, with 17 bases separating them. This CDR3 has 17 residues. Germline CDR1 is PRHDT and CDR2 is FYEKMQ (reference sequence). Here the CDR3 DNA reads TGTGCCAGCAGCTTAGGAGGTAGAAGAAAAAGGGAAGAGACCCAGTACTTC. Translation gives CASSLGGRRKREETQYF.

The CDR3 region has the DNA TGCAGCGTTGCGGGCCAGGGAAAGGCTTTCTTT. It specifies CSVAGQGKAFF. The rearrangement links TRBV29-1 to TRBJ1-1; D may be TRBD1 (5 bases). CDR1 is SQVTM and CDR2 is ANQGSEA in the germline V gene. The CDR3 extends over 11 amino acids. Trimming took 4 bases from V and 11 from J, leaving 14 bases between them. Looking up the rest from reference TRBV29-1 and TRBJ1-1 gives the full variable domain: SAVISQKPSRDICQRGTSLTIQCQVDSQVTMMFWYRQQPGQSLTLIATANQGSEATYESGFVIDKFPISRPNLTFSTLTVSNMSPEDSSIYLCSVAGQGKAFFGQGTRLTVV.

The sample holds a few counts of this clone. The chain recombines TRBV18 with TRBJ2-6; D gene uncertain. V was trimmed by 3 bases and J by 0 bases, leaving 6 bases between them. Germline CDR1 and CDR2: KGHSH and LQKENI. The CDR3 runs 15 residues. The CDR3 coding sequence is TGTGCCAGCTCACCGCTGGACTCTGGGGCCAACGTCCTGACTTTC. Translation: CASSPLDSGANVLTF. Supplemented by reference TRBV18 and TRBJ2-6, the full variable domain reads NAGVMQNPRHLVRRRGQEARLRCSPMKGHSHVYWYRQLPEEGLKFMVYLQKENIIDESGMPKERFSAEFPKEGPSILRIQQVVRGDSAAYFCASSPLDSGANVLTFGAGSRLTVL.

There are a few counts of this clone. The chain is built from TRBV29-1 and TRBJ2-3; 10 positions match TRBD1. From germline, CDR1 is SQVTM and CDR2 ANQGSEA. The CDR3 contains 14 residues. J gave up 7 bases and V 4 bases, and 8 bases lay outside the gene matches. CDR3 sequence reads: CSVVRDRGENTQYF. CDR3 DNA: TGCAGCGTTGTGCGGGACAGGGGTGAAAATACGCAGTATTTT.

V and J are TRBV5-1 and TRBJ2-4; 9 bases fit TRBD2. Losses at the gene ends were 1 base for V and 8 bases for J; bases not matched to a gene: 4. CDR1 is SGHRS, CDR2 YFSETQ, per germline. This CDR3 spans 14 amino acids. The CDR3 region is CASSLSSGVHIQYF. Here the CDR3 DNA reads TGCGCCAGCAGCTTGTCTAGCGGGGTACACATTCAGTACTTC.

V gene TRBV30 combines with J gene TRBJ1-2; 7 bases line up with TRBD1. The V segment lost 4 bases and the J segment 5 bases; nucleotides outside the gene matches: 1. Germline loops: CDR1 GTSNPN, CDR2 SVGIG (reference sequence). The CDR3 contains 11 residues. CDR3 region: CAWMTGYGYTF. CDR3 bases: TGTGCCTGGATGACAGGGTATGGCTACACCTTC.

V and J are TRBV29-1 and TRBJ1-1; D remains ambiguous. Trimming stripped 1 base from V and 4 bases from J, with 10 bases between. The V gene's germline CDR1 is SQVTM and CDR2 ANQGSEA. The CDR3 covers 13 residues. The CDR3 DNA sequence: TGCAGCGTTGAAGGGCAACCAGCCACTGAAGCTTTCTTT. Encoded protein: CSVEGQPATEAFF.

In this sample, this clone turned up a few times. The chain carries TRBV2 and TRBJ1-4, with 7 positions matching TRBD1. The CDR3 contains 14 residues. Per the germline V gene, CDR1 is SNHLY and CDR2 is FYNNEI. The junction had 4 bases not matched to a gene; V was cut back by 6 bases and J by 3 bases. The CDR3 nucleotides read TGTGCCAGCAGCCCCGGGACAGCTAATGAAAAACTGTTTTTT. Encoded protein: CASSPGTANEKLFF.

The V gene is TRBV19, the J gene TRBJ1-5; 7 bases line up with TRBD1. Germline values: CDR1 LNHDA, CDR2 SQIVND (reference sequence). V trimming: 4 bases; J trimming: 2 bases; junction bases outside the gene matches: 8. The CDR3 length is 16 residues. As DNA, the CDR3 is TGTGCCAGTAGTACCACAGGGGTTGGTGGCAATCAGCCCCAGCATTTT. It codes for CASSTTGVGGNQPQHF.

This rearrangement joins TRBV12-5 to TRBJ2-3, with 12 bases aligning to TRBD2. Germline trimming cut 5 bases from V and 3 bases from J; bases unmatched to any gene: 6. CDR3 length: 16 residues. Germline values: CDR1 LGHNT, CDR2 FRNRAP. As DNA, the CDR3 is TGTGCTAGTGGTCCCGGGACTAGCGGGTTGACAGATACGCAGTATTTT. It codes for CASGPGTSGLTDTQYF.

This clone was counted between two and nine times. The chain recombines TRBV5-6 with TRBJ2-5; TRBD2 agrees at 11 bases. Germline V gene lookup returns CDR1 SGHDT and CDR2 YYEEEE. CDR3 size: 14 residues. Trimming cost V 7 bases and J 5 bases; bases outside gene matches: 7. Here the CDR3 reads CASDVAGGRETQYF. The CDR3 nucleotides read TGTGCCAGCGACGTAGCGGGGGGGCGGGAGACCCAGTACTTC.

The chain uses TRBV4-2 and TRBJ2-5; 7 positions agree with TRBD1. V lost 3 bases and J lost 0; bases outside the gene matches: 7. From germline, CDR1 is LGHNA and CDR2 YNFKEQ. The CDR3 is 16 amino acids. The CDR3 bases are TGTGCCAGCAGCCAGGGCGACAGGGTAAACCAAGAGACCCAGTACTTC. Translation: CASSQGDRVNQETQYF.